This T cell receptor beta chain was retrieved from a study of neoadjuvant anti-PD-1 for oral cavity cancer. The CDR3 covers 14 residues. Trimming left V 4 bases short and J 1 base short, with 9 bases between. Germline V gene data show CDR1 as SGHDT and CDR2 as YYEEEE. Assay used: immunoSEQ multiplex PCR; TCRdb lists only in-frame clones, some missing. The sample gives roughly 60,000 clones, around four fifths of which show up once; 2% to 3% is in the top ten. This specimen consisted of PBMCs, obtained before nivolumab (anti-PD-1) treatment. This TCR came from a person aged 40 to 85 with oral cavity squamous cell carcinoma. V usage is TRBV5-6 and J usage is TRBJ2-1; no definite D call. The CDR3 is CASSPQSSYNEQFF. The CDR3 DNA sequence: TGTGCCAGCAGCCCTCAGTCGTCCTACAATGAGCAGTTCTTC.